These T cell receptor beta chains were read from a single sample in a study of blood T cell repertoires in COVID-19. Profiled with immunoSEQ multiplex PCR; TCRdb holds only in-frame clones, not every one. This sample has 250,000 to 300,000 clones, with roughly nine tenths found just once. The sequencing sample was made of peripheral blood. The source is a woman in her twenties or thirties with COVID-19, enrolled during active disease. CDR3s include the opening cysteine and the closing phenylalanine or tryptophan. The D gene is left open where the match is weak. Size values are once, few and many counts, or a class for expanded clones, and some rows have none.

d_gene: -
abundance: -
v_gene: TRBV21-1
j_gene: TRBJ1-2
CDR3nt: TGTGCCAGCAGCATACCGGGACAGGGGGGCTATGGCTACACCTTC
CDR3aa: CASSIPGQGGYGYTF

d_gene: TRBD1
abundance: -
v_gene: TRBV27
j_gene: TRBJ2-7
CDR3nt: TGTGCCAGCAGTATCTACAGGGGGACCTACGAGCAGTACTTC
CDR3aa: CASSIYRGTYEQYF

d_gene: -
abundance: -
v_gene: TRBV14
j_gene: TRBJ2-1
CDR3nt: TGTGCCAGCAGCCAAATTAGACACGGGATGTACAATGAGCAGTTCTTC
CDR3aa: CASSQIRHGMYNEQFF

d_gene: -
abundance: -
v_gene: TRBV29-1
j_gene: TRBJ2-2
CDR3nt: TGCAGCGTTGAGGTCGGAGGACTGACCGGGGAGCTGTTTTTT
CDR3aa: CSVEVGGLTGELFF

d_gene: -
abundance: once
v_gene: TRBV6-5
j_gene: TRBJ2-6
CDR3nt: TGTGCCAGCAATCCGACAGGGGCCAACGTCCTGACTTTC
CDR3aa: CASNPTGANVLTF

d_gene: -
abundance: -
v_gene: TRBV25-1
j_gene: TRBJ2-5
CDR3nt: TGTGCCAGCAGTGAATGGGGCGGCGAAGAGACCCAGTACTTC
CDR3aa: CASSEWGGEETQYF

d_gene: TRBD1
abundance: once
v_gene: TRBV4-1
j_gene: TRBJ1-1
CDR3nt: TGCGCCAGCAGCCTTAATACAGGGGCCACTGAAGCTTTCTTT
CDR3aa: CASSLNTGATEAFF

d_gene: -
abundance: -
v_gene: TRBV18
j_gene: TRBJ1-1
CDR3nt: TGTGCCAGCTCACCCGTTCAGGGAAGGGCTTTCTTT
CDR3aa: CASSPVQGRAFF

d_gene: -
abundance: -
v_gene: TRBV5-4
j_gene: TRBJ2-2
CDR3nt: TGTGCCAGCAGCCCGGAGACGAGGATTGCGAACACCGGGGAGCTGTTTTTT
CDR3aa: CASSPETRIANTGELFF

d_gene: -
abundance: -
v_gene: TRBV7-7
j_gene: TRBJ2-5
CDR3nt: TGTGCCAGCAGCCGGGACTACCAAGAGACCCAGTACTTC
CDR3aa: CASSRDYQETQYF